These T cell receptor beta chains were read from a single sample in a study of shared clonotypes between healthy human individuals. Libraries were prepared by immunoSEQ multiplex PCR; TCRdb keeps only in-frame clonotypes and omits some of them. The table records millions of clones, over 85% of them present only once. Material for sequencing was naive CD4+ T cells sorted from blood. Source of these receptors: a man younger than 35 in good health. The CDR3 runs from the conserved cysteine through the conserved F or W. A D gene is named only where the DNA matches it firmly. Clone size appears in some rows only: once, few, many, or a class for an expanded clone.

j_gene | d_gene | v_gene | abundance | CDR3nt | CDR3aa
TRBJ2-7 | . | TRBV7-9 | once | TGTGCCAGCAGCTTAGGGGAGCACTACGAGCAGTACTTC | CASSLGEHYEQYF
TRBJ2-7 | TRBD2 | TRBV27 | . | TGTGCCAGCAGTCCCTCCGAGGTAGCGGGACTCCCCCCTTTCTACGAGCAGTACTTC | CASSPSEVAGLPPFYEQYF
TRBJ2-4 | TRBD1 | TRBV7-2 | . | TGTGCCAGCAGCTGGGACAGGGAGGTGGTCAAAAACATTCAGTACTTC | CASSWDREVVKNIQYF
TRBJ2-7 | . | TRBV27 | . | TGTGCCAGCAGTCCCCGGTGGGACTACGAGCAGTACTTC | CASSPRWDYEQYF
TRBJ2-3 | . | TRBV18 | . | TGTGCCAGCTCACCACCCAACATGCCTAGCGGCACAGATACGCAGTATTTT | CASSPPNMPSGTDTQYF
TRBJ2-7 | TRBD1 | TRBV4-3 | . | TGCGCCAGCAGCCAAGGCTCGCCGGGACAGGGAACACACGAGCAGTACTTC | CASSQGSPGQGTHEQYF
TRBJ1-3 | TRBD1 | TRBV5-1 | . | TGCGCCAGCAGCTTGGCCGGGACAGGTCCCTTGGAGACCATATATTTT | CASSLAGTGPLETIYF
TRBJ1-1 | . | TRBV28 | few | TGTGCCAGCAGTCCTTCCAAGGGCACTGAAGCTTTCTTT | CASSPSKGTEAFF
TRBJ2-7 | . | TRBV4-2 | once | TGTGCCAGCAGCCAAGACAGAATAGAGCAGTACTTC | CASSQDRIEQYF
TRBJ1-5 | TRBD1 | TRBV6-6 | . | TGTGCCAGCAGTACAGGGGGCGGTCAGCCCCAGCATTTT | CASSTGGGQPQHF